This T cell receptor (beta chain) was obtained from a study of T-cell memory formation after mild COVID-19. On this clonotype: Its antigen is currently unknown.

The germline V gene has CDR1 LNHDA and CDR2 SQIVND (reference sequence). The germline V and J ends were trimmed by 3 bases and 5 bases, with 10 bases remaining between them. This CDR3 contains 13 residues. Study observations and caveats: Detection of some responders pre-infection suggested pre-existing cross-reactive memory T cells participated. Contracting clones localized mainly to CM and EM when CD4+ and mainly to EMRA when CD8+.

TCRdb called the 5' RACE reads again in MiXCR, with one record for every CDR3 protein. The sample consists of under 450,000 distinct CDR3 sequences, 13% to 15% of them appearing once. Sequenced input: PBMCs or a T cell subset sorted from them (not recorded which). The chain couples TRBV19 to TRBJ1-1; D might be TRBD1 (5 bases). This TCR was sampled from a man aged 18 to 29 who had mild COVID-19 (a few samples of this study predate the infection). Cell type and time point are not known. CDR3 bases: TGTGCCAGTAGTATCCTCCAGGGTACTGAAGCTTTCTTT. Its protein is CASSILQGTEAFF. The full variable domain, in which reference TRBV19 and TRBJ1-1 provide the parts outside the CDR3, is DGGITQSPKYLFRKEGQNVTLSCEQNLNHDAMYWYRQDPGQGLRLIYYSQIVNDFQKGDIAEGYSVSREKKESFPLTVTSAQKNPTAFYLCASSILQGTEAFFGQGTRLTVV.